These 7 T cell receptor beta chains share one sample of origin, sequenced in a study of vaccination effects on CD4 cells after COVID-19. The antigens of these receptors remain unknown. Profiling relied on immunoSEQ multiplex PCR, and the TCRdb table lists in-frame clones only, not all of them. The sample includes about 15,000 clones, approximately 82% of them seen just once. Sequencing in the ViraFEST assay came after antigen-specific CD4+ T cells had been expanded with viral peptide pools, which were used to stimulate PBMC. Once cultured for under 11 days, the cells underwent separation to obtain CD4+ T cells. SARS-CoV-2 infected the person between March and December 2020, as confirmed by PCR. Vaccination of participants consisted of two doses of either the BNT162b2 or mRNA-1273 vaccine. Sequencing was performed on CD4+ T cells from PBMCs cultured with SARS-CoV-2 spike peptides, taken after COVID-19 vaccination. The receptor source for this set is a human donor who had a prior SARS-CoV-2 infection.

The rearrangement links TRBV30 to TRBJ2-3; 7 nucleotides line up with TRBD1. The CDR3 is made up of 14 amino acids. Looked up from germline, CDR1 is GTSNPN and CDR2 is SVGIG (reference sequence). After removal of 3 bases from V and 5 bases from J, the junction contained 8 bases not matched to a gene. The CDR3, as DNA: TGTGCCTGGAGACCCGCAGGGGGATTAGATACGCAGTATTTT. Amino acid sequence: CAWRPAGGLDTQYF.

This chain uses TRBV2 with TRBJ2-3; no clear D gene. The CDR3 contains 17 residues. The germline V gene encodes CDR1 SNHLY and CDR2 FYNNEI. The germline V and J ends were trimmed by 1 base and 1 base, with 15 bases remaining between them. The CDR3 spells CASSEEVYVVGTDTQYF. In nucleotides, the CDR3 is TGTGCCAGCAGTGAAGAGGTCTACGTGGTTGGCACAGATACGCAGTATTTT.

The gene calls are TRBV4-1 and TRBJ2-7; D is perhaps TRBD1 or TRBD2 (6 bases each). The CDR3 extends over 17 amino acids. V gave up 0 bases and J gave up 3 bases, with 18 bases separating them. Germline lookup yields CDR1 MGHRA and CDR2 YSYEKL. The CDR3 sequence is CASSQDFGTGGGYEQYF. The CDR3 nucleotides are TGCGCCAGCAGCCAAGATTTCGGGACTGGAGGGGGCTACGAGCAGTACTTC.

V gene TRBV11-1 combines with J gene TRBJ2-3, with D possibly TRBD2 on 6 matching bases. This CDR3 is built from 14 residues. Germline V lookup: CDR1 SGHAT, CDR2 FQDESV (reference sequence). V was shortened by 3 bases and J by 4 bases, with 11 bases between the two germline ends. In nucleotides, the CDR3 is TGTGCCAGCAGCTTGGGGGGTAGGGCAGATACGCAGTATTTT. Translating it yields CASSLGGRADTQYF.

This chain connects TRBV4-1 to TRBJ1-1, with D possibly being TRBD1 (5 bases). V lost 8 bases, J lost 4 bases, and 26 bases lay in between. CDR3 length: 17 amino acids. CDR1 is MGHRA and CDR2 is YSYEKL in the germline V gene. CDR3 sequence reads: CASAITGYREESTEAFF. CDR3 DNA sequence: TGCGCCAGCGCCATAACAGGTTACCGAGAGGAAAGCACTGAAGCTTTCTTT.

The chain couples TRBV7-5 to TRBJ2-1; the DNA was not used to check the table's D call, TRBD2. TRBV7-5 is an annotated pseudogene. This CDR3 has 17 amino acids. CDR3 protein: CARSPPAGSGGYNEQFF. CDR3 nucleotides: TGTGCCAGAAGCCCTCCGGCGGGTAGCGGGGGCTACAATGAGCAGTTCTTC.

Written as DNA, the CDR3 is TGCGCCAGCAGCTACGGGACAGGGGATACCGGGGAGCTGTTTTTT. This codes for CASSYGTGDTGELFF. The V call is TRBV5-1, the J call TRBJ2-2, with TRBD1 identical over 10 bases. Germline CDR1 reads SGHRS; CDR2 reads YFSETQ. CDR3 length: 15 amino acids. The trim removed 3 bases at V and 5 bases at J, leaving 4 bases unmatched.